The 17 T cell receptor beta chains given below trace back to one sample, sequenced in a study of chemoradiotherapy in HPV16-positive cancers. Libraries were prepared by immunoSEQ multiplex PCR; TCRdb keeps only in-frame clonotypes and omits some of them. The table records 8,500 to 14,000 clones, about 89% of them present only once. The sample in question was blood, obtained from a patient who underwent chemoradiotherapy. These receptors were taken from a human donor with HPV-associated anogenital cancer.

The chain employs TRBV19 and TRBJ2-1; 10 bases match TRBD2. Germline CDR1 LNHDA, CDR2 SQIVND (reference sequence). Unmatched junction bases numbered 5, after V lost 6 bases and J lost 3 bases. The CDR3 contains 15 residues. CDR3 in DNA: TGTGCCAGTAGACTATTAGCGGGGGGCTACAATGAGCAGTTCTTC. Its translation is CASRLLAGGYNEQFF.

This chain joins TRBV11-2 and TRBJ1-1, with TRBD1 as a possible D gene (6 bases). The CDR3 length is 17 residues. Between the trimmed V and J ends, which lost 7 bases and 4 bases, there was a span of 25 bases. CDR1 is SGHAT and CDR2 is FQNNGV in the germline V gene. The CDR3 loop reads CASNRAPLGGLFTEAFF. CDR3 nucleotide sequence: TGTGCCAGCAACAGGGCCCCCCTCGGCGGTCTGTTCACTGAAGCTTTCTTT. Together with reference TRBV11-2 and TRBJ1-1, the CDR3 gives the full variable domain: EAGVAQSPRYKIIEKRQSVAFWCNPISGHATLYWYQQILGQGPKLLIQFQNNGVVDDSQLPKDRFSAERLKGVDSTLKIQPAKLEDSAVYLCASNRAPLGGLFTEAFFGQGTRLTVV.

The V call is TRBV2, the J call TRBJ1-5, with 8 positions matching TRBD1. This CDR3 has 15 amino acids. Germline values: CDR1 SNHLY, CDR2 FYNNEI. The junction had 5 bases not matched to a gene; V was cut back by 5 bases and J by 2 bases. The CDR3 reads CASSSDRAGNQPQHF. The DNA for the CDR3 is TGTGCCAGCAGTTCGGACAGGGCGGGCAATCAGCCCCAGCATTTT.

The rearrangement links TRBV7-9 to TRBJ2-5; the D is unclear. The germline CDR1 and CDR2 sequences are SEHNR and FQNEAQ (reference sequence). This CDR3 is built from 15 residues. V was cut by 2 bases and J by 0 bases, with 10 bases left in between. The CDR3 region has the DNA TGTGCCAGCAGCTTATCCGCGTTGAACCAAGAGACCCAGTACTTC. It codes for CASSLSALNQETQYF.

The chain joins TRBV4-2 to TRBJ2-7; D is possibly TRBD1 or TRBD2 (5 bases each). The CDR3 has 17 residues. V lost 1 base, J lost 4 bases, and 20 bases lay in between. Germline V gene sequence: CDR1 LGHNA, CDR2 YNFKEQ. The CDR3 is CASSQGYRSGLRYEQYF. CDR3 coding DNA: TGTGCCAGCAGCCAAGGTTACAGGTCTGGACTTCGATACGAGCAGTACTTC.

This chain connects TRBV13 to TRBJ2-5; TRBD2 aligns across 12 bases. The CDR3 consists of 18 residues. CDR1 PRHDT and CDR2 FYEKMQ come from the germline V gene (reference sequence). V lost 4 bases to trimming and J lost 0 bases; unmatched junction nucleotides: 9. CDR3 region: CASSSGYLAGGYQETQYF. The CDR3, as DNA: TGTGCCAGCAGCTCCGGTTACCTAGCGGGGGGGTACCAAGAGACCCAGTACTTC.

The V gene is TRBV19, the J gene TRBJ1-1, with D possibly matching TRBD1 (5 bases). V was cut by 7 bases and J by 1 base, with 13 bases left in between. The V gene's germline CDR1 is LNHDA and CDR2 SQIVND (reference sequence). There are 14 residues in the CDR3. This chain's CDR3 is CASKVQGQNTEAFF. The CDR3 nucleotides read TGTGCCAGTAAGGTGCAGGGCCAGAACACTGAAGCTTTCTTT.

This sequence joins TRBV7-2 and TRBJ2-3; 7 positions match TRBD2. The CDR3 covers 15 residues. Germline assignment: CDR1 SGHTA and CDR2 FQGNSA. V was clipped by 4 bases and J by 6 bases; unmatched bases: 10. DNA for the CDR3: TGTGCCAGCAGCTCCCCAGCGGGGTCTCTGGATACGCAGTATTTT. This encodes CASSSPAGSLDTQYF.

The sample holds one count of this clone. The gene calls are TRBV11-3 and TRBJ2-7, with D perhaps matching TRBD2 (5 bases). CDR1 is SGHNT, CDR2 YENEEA, per germline. The V and J ends lost 2 bases and 5 bases respectively, with 19 bases between them. This CDR3 has 16 amino acids. The CDR3 region has the DNA TGTGCCAGCAGCTTAAATTATGGGAGATCGGTGGACGAGCAGTACTTC. It specifies CASSLNYGRSVDEQYF.

J is TRBJ2-5 and V is TRBV11-2; 7 nucleotides agree with TRBD1. J gave up 0 bases and V 4 bases, and 2 bases lay outside the gene matches. Germline assignment: CDR1 SGHAT and CDR2 FQNNGV. There are 14 residues in the CDR3. CDR3: CASSSDRYQETQYF. The CDR3 DNA is TGTGCCAGCAGCTCGGACAGGTACCAAGAGACCCAGTACTTC.

The rearrangement links TRBV27 to TRBJ1-2; D is unresolved. Germline-derived CDR1 and CDR2 are MNHEY and SMNVEV (reference sequence). V was clipped by 3 bases and J by 3 bases, with 14 bases between them. The length of the CDR3 is 15 residues. CDR3 in DNA: TGTGCCAGCAGTTTCGTACCAGGAAGCGACTATGGCTACACCTTC. It encodes CASSFVPGSDYGYTF.

The J gene is TRBJ2-7, the V gene TRBV11-2, with 8 nucleotides matching TRBD1. The CDR3 has 17 amino acids. After removal of 5 bases from V and 7 bases from J, the junction contained 19 bases not matched to a gene. Germline V lookup: CDR1 SGHAT, CDR2 FQNNGV. CDR3 nucleotides: TGTGCCAGCAGCCGTTCGCCCGGGACAGGACTCCCTTGGGAGCAGTACTTC. Encoded protein: CASSRSPGTGLPWEQYF.

This chain uses TRBV14 with TRBJ2-5, with D tentatively TRBD2 (5 bases). This CDR3 comprises 13 residues. CDR1 and CDR2 (germline): SGHDN, FVKESK. The V gene lost 5 bases and the J gene lost 5 bases, with 12 bases spanning the gap. The CDR3 coding sequence is TGTGCCAGCAGCATAGTTAGCGTGGAGACCCAGTACTTC. It is translated as CASSIVSVETQYF. The whole variable domain, filled in from reference TRBV14 and TRBJ2-5, reads EAGVTQFPSHSVIEKGQTVTLRCDPISGHDNLYWYRRVMGKEIKFLLHFVKESKQDESGMPNNRFLAERTGGTYSTLKVQPAELEDSGVYFCASSIVSVETQYFGPGTRLLVL.

The chain is built from TRBV28 and TRBJ1-1; TRBD1 is a possible D gene (6 bases). CDR1 is MDHEN and CDR2 is SYDVKM in the germline V gene. The CDR3 is 13 residues long. V gave up 8 bases and J gave up 3 bases, with 13 bases separating them. The CDR3 loop reads CASLGGQHTEAFF. CDR3 nucleotide sequence: TGTGCCAGCTTGGGGGGGCAGCACACTGAAGCTTTCTTT.

The chain uses TRBV9 and TRBJ1-6; 7 nucleotides align to TRBD1. CDR1 and CDR2 from the germline V gene are SGDLS and YYNGEE. J was trimmed by 6 bases and V by 0 bases; bases with no gene match: 0. CDR3 length: 14 amino acids. CDR3 protein: CASSVGQGNSPLHF. The DNA of the CDR3 is TGTGCCAGCAGCGTAGGACAGGGTAATTCACCCCTCCACTTT.

The J gene is TRBJ1-6, the V gene TRBV10-3, with no clear D. Germline CDR1 and CDR2: ENHRY and SYGVKD. This CDR3 comprises 13 residues. V lost 2 bases, J lost 10 bases, and 9 bases lay in between. The CDR3 spells CAISEQGQSPLHF. The DNA for the CDR3 is TGTGCCATCAGTGAGCAAGGGCAATCACCCCTCCACTTT.

V is TRBV29-1 and J is TRBJ2-1; TRBD1 agrees at 7 bases. CDR1 is SQVTM, CDR2 ANQGSEA, per germline. The CDR3 has 16 residues. Trimming cost V 7 bases and J 15 bases; bases outside gene matches: 27. CDR3 nucleotide sequence: TGCAGCGCGACCCCCGGGACAGTGGGGGATAAGGGGGCAGTGTTCTTC. Amino acid sequence: CSATPGTVGDKGAVFF.